This T cell receptor (beta chain) is drawn from a study of cytomegalovirus exposure and HLA in healthy donors. General study results and limits: Association of a missense DCLRE1C variant with TCR beta V- and J-gene trimming was reported in a later analysis.

The PCR contained 60 Vbeta and 13 Jbeta primers. Profiling relied on immunoSEQ multiplex PCR, and the TCRdb table lists in-frame clones only, not all of them. The table has 250,000 to 350,000 clones, about 80% seen once. To note about this clone: Its antigen is as yet unknown.

The specimen sequenced was PBMCs. The clonotype comes from a girl aged 2-15 years in good health and CMV-seronegative.

CDR3 DNA: TGTGCCAGCAGTGGTGACTCTTCTGGGGCCAACGTCCTGACTTTC. It specifies CASSGDSSGANVLTF. V usage is TRBV6-1 and J usage is TRBJ2-6; D unresolved. The V end lost 4 bases, the J end lost 1 base, and 8 bases lay between the germline ends. Per germline, CDR1 MNHNS and CDR2 SASEGT. There are 15 residues in the CDR3.